The 32 T cell receptor beta chains below all came from one sample that was sequenced in a study of cytomegalovirus exposure and HLA in healthy donors (dated by TCRdb to 2016 to 2017). Library preparation used the immunoSEQ multiplex PCR assay. For the multiplex PCR, a mixture combining 60 forward primers for TCR Vbeta segments and 13 reverse primers for TCR Jbeta segments was used. TCRdb re-hosts the immuneACCESS table, in-frame sequences only. Its copies lack some clones; in the studies checked, an unresolved V gene accounts for under half of them, and the cause for the rest is not known. The sample profile shows tens of thousands of clones; approximately 83% of them were found once. In total, the top ten clones hold approximately 1.7% of the sample. Sample: PBMCs. These receptors were obtained from a middle-aged man in good health and CMV-seronegative.

The V call is TRBV13, the J call TRBJ2-7; perhaps TRBD1 as D (6 bases). The CDR3 totals 17 residues. The V gene's germline CDR1 is PRHDT and CDR2 FYEKMQ (reference sequence). Trimming stripped 2 bases from V and 0 bases from J, with 17 bases between. The CDR3 nucleotides read TGTGCCAGCAGCTTATCATTCCCTGGGGGCAGCTCCTACGAGCAGTACTTC. This encodes CASSLSFPGGSSYEQYF.

The V call is TRBV28, the J call TRBJ1-4; 8 nucleotides line up with TRBD1. CDR1 is MDHEN and CDR2 is SYDVKM in the germline V gene. Trimming at V came to 6 bases and at J to 7 bases, leaving 4 bases not matched to a gene. The CDR3 runs to 13 residues. The CDR3, as DNA: TGTGCCAGCAGCCTCCAGGGGGCTGAAAAACTGTTTTTT. Translated: CASSLQGAEKLFF.

The CDR3 DNA follows: TGTGCCAGCACCCTAGGCGGGCGAACTGAAGCTTTCTTT. Encoded protein: CASTLGGRTEAFF. This chain uses TRBV6-5 with TRBJ1-1; D remains unclear. This CDR3 is built from 13 residues. Looked up from germline, CDR1 is MNHEY and CDR2 is SVGAGI. V was cut by 7 bases and J by 5 bases, with 14 bases left in between.

The chain couples TRBV7-2 to TRBJ2-3; D is possibly TRBD1 (6 bases). CDR3 length: 15 amino acids. The V gene's germline CDR1 is SGHTA and CDR2 FQGNSA. Deletions cut 6 bases from V and 0 bases from J, with 13 bases between. This CDR3 is CASRPRGQSTDTQYF. The DNA for the CDR3 is TGTGCCAGCAGACCCCGAGGACAGAGCACAGATACGCAGTATTTT.

V gene TRBV2 combines with J gene TRBJ1-1; 9 bases map to TRBD1. V lost 6 bases and J lost 4; bases outside the gene matches: 6. This CDR3 is built from 14 residues. The germline V gene has CDR1 SNHLY and CDR2 FYNNEI. The CDR3 here is CASRGQGRVTEAFF. The CDR3 DNA is TGTGCCAGCAGAGGACAGGGGCGAGTCACTGAAGCTTTCTTT. Filled out from reference TRBV2 and TRBJ1-1, the complete variable domain reads EPEVTQTPSHQVTQMGQEVILRCVPISNHLYFYWYRQILGQKVEFLVSFYNNEISEKSEIFDDQFSVERPDGSNFTLKIRSTKLEDSAMYFCASRGQGRVTEAFFGQGTRLTVV.

The rearrangement uses TRBV30 and TRBJ1-1, with TRBD1 identical over 9 bases. The CDR3 covers 12 residues. V lost 8 bases and J lost 1; bases outside the gene matches: 2. Germline V CDR1 and CDR2: GTSNPN, SVGIG (reference sequence). CDR3 sequence reads: CAAGQGNTEAFF. For the CDR3, the DNA is TGTGCCGCGGGACAGGGGAACACTGAAGCTTTCTTT.

V usage is TRBV19 and J usage is TRBJ2-3, with TRBD2 matching 8 bases. Germline trimming cut 1 base from V and 7 bases from J; bases unmatched to any gene: 13. CDR3 length: 17 amino acids. Germline V gene lookup returns CDR1 LNHDA and CDR2 SQIVND (reference sequence). CDR3 nucleotide sequence: TGTGCCAGTAGTATAGGAGAGGCTAGCGGGCTTATGAATACGCAGTATTTT. Amino acid sequence: CASSIGEASGLMNTQYF.

The chain uses TRBV27 and TRBJ1-2; 8 nucleotides match TRBD1. J gave up 7 bases and V 5 bases, and 3 bases lay outside the gene matches. Germline loops: CDR1 MNHEY, CDR2 SMNVEV (reference sequence). The CDR3 spans 12 residues. Written as DNA, the CDR3 is TGTGCCAGCAGTCCAACAGGGGGTGGCTACACCTTC. Its protein is CASSPTGGGYTF.

This clone has only a few counts. This chain's CDR3 is CASSSGSGEYNEQFF. CDR3 sequence (DNA): TGTGCCAGCAGTTCAGGTAGCGGGGAATACAATGAGCAGTTCTTC. V is TRBV6-6 and J is TRBJ2-1, with 8 bases matching TRBD2. The CDR3 is 15 amino acids. Germline V gene sequence: CDR1 MNHNY, CDR2 SVGAGI (reference sequence). The J segment lost 4 bases and the V segment lost 4 bases, leaving 6 bases of the junction unmatched.

The chain combines TRBV19 with TRBJ2-1; TRBD2 agrees at 10 bases. J gave up 2 bases and V 5 bases, and 6 bases lay outside the gene matches. CDR3 length: 16 amino acids. CDR1 is LNHDA, CDR2 SQIVND, per germline (reference sequence). The CDR3 loop is CASSPYLAGAYNEQFF. The CDR3 nucleotides are TGTGCCAGTAGTCCATACCTAGCGGGGGCCTACAATGAGCAGTTCTTC.

This clone was detected only a few times. The chain recombines TRBV30 with TRBJ1-4; the D is unclear. V lost 1 base and J 0 bases, leaving 3 bases between the germline ends. The CDR3 loop spans 13 amino acids. Per germline, CDR1 GTSNPN and CDR2 SVGIG (reference sequence). CDR3 DNA sequence: TGTGCCTGGAGTGGTACAACTAATGAAAAACTGTTTTTT. It yields the protein CAWSGTTNEKLFF.

CDR3 bases: TGTGCCAGCAGTGAAATTCTTCAGCCCCAGCATTTT. It codes for CASSEILQPQHF. The J gene is TRBJ1-5, the V gene TRBV6-1; D gene uncertain. The CDR3 consists of 12 residues. Per the germline V gene, CDR1 is MNHNS and CDR2 is SASEGT. Trimming took 2 bases from V and 6 from J, leaving 5 bases between them.

The chain carries TRBV7-2 and TRBJ2-3; TRBD2 matches at 12 bases. Germline loops: CDR1 SGHTA, CDR2 FQGNSA. With V trimmed by 4 bases and J by 2 bases, 13 bases remained unmatched. The CDR3 totals 19 residues. CDR3 in amino acids: CASSSTRPWTSGNTDTQYF. CDR3 nucleotides: TGTGCCAGCAGCTCCACCCGGCCTTGGACTAGCGGGAACACAGATACGCAGTATTTT.

The CDR3 bases are TGTGCCACCAGCAGAGTCACAGCTAATGAGCAGTTCTTC. Translation: CATSRVTANEQFF. J is TRBJ2-1 and V is TRBV15; D uncertain. V gave up 1 base and J gave up 7 bases, with 8 bases separating them. The CDR3 runs to 13 residues. Germline CDR1 and CDR2: LNHNV and YYDKDF (reference sequence). The whole variable domain, remainder taken from reference TRBV15 and TRBJ2-1, is DAMVIQNPRYQVTQFGKPVTLSCSQTLNHNVMYWYQQKSSQAPKLLFHYYDKDFNNEADTPDNFQSRRPNTSFCFLDIRSPGLGDTAMYLCATSRVTANEQFFGPGTRLTVL.

The chain recombines TRBV6-1 with TRBJ1-1; the match to TRBD1 covers 7 bases. Trimming cost V 6 bases and J 0 bases; bases outside gene matches: 7. This CDR3 comprises 15 residues. The germline V gene encodes CDR1 MNHNS and CDR2 SASEGT. In nucleotides, the CDR3 is TGTGCCAGCAGGGCAACAGGGGTACTGAACACTGAAGCTTTCTTT. It yields the protein CASRATGVLNTEAFF.

J is TRBJ1-1 and V is TRBV7-9; 7 positions agree with TRBD1. Germline trimming cut 0 bases from V and 4 bases from J; bases unmatched to any gene: 5. This CDR3 contains 15 residues. Per the germline V gene, CDR1 is SEHNR and CDR2 is FQNEAQ (reference sequence). The CDR3 nucleotides read TGTGCCAGCAGCTTAGCGGCGGCAGGGGGCACTGAAGCTTTCTTT. Its protein product is CASSLAAAGGTEAFF.

The J gene is TRBJ2-2, the V gene TRBV2; 12 nucleotides match TRBD2. The CDR3 is 18 amino acids. V gave up 1 base and J gave up 1 base; unmatched junction bases: 4. CDR1 is SNHLY and CDR2 is FYNNEI in the germline V gene. The CDR3 DNA sequence: TGTGCCAGCAGTGAAGGACTAGCGGGGGCCGTGAACACCGGGGAGCTGTTTTTT. The encoded protein is CASSEGLAGAVNTGELFF.

The chain employs TRBV7-9 and TRBJ1-2; TRBD1 matches 8 bases. Germline CDR1 SEHNR, CDR2 FQNEAQ (reference sequence). Germline trimming cut 4 bases from V and 2 bases from J; bases unmatched to any gene: 12. The CDR3 is 17 amino acids. CDR3 DNA sequence: TGTGCCAGCAGCTCCGAAACCGGGACAGGAATCAACTATGGCTACACCTTC. Translated: CASSSETGTGINYGYTF.

The chain has TRBV5-5 and TRBJ1-2; 9 bases match TRBD1. J gave up 8 bases and V 5 bases, and 10 bases lay outside the gene matches. The CDR3 has 14 amino acids. Germline CDR1 SGHKS, CDR2 YYEKEE (reference sequence). This CDR3 is CASRAGTGWAGYTF. The CDR3 DNA reads as TGTGCCAGCAGGGCCGGGACAGGGTGGGCGGGCTACACCTTC.

V gene TRBV29-1 combines with J gene TRBJ2-1; D not resolved. This CDR3 is built from 17 residues. In germline, CDR1 is SQVTM, CDR2 ANQGSEA. The V end lost 3 bases, the J end lost 6 bases, and 24 bases lay between the germline ends. CDR3 DNA: TGCAGCGTTGATTTCAGTAGGAGAACGTTGTCTCTCAATGAGCAGTTCTTC. Its protein product is CSVDFSRRTLSLNEQFF.

The chain has TRBV14 and TRBJ1-1; D perhaps matches TRBD1 (6 bases). The V gene lost 0 bases and the J gene lost 2 bases, with 13 bases spanning the gap. Germline V gene sequence: CDR1 SGHDN, CDR2 FVKESK. The CDR3 has 16 residues. The CDR3: CASSQDVGQINTEAFF. The DNA of the CDR3 is TGTGCCAGCAGCCAAGATGTAGGACAGATTAACACTGAAGCTTTCTTT.

This clone was picked up a small number of times. This rearrangement joins TRBV6-6 to TRBJ1-1; 7 bases are a match to TRBD1. Trimming took 8 bases from V and 0 from J; bases not matched to a gene: 9. This CDR3 has 15 amino acids. Germline V CDR1 and CDR2: MNHNY, SVGAGI (reference sequence). This CDR3 reads CASATAGQLNTEAFF. The CDR3, as DNA: TGTGCCAGCGCGACGGCGGGACAGTTGAACACTGAAGCTTTCTTT.

V gene TRBV4-3 combines with J gene TRBJ1-1; no reliable D call. V was clipped by 0 bases and J by 5 bases, with 10 bases between them. Looked up from germline, CDR1 is LGHNA and CDR2 is YSLEER. The CDR3 covers 14 residues. The CDR3 here is CASSQDPGLTEAFF. Written as DNA, the CDR3 is TGCGCCAGCAGCCAAGATCCGGGGTTAACTGAAGCTTTCTTT.

This clone was seen more than once but under ten times. The chain joins TRBV15 to TRBJ1-6; 7 bases map to TRBD1. The CDR3 has 17 residues. V lost 0 bases to trimming and J lost 7 bases; unmatched junction nucleotides: 9. CDR1 and CDR2 from the germline V gene are LNHNV and YYDKDF (reference sequence). The CDR3 sequence: CATSRDPPGQRNSPLHF. As DNA, the CDR3 is TGTGCCACCAGCAGAGATCCACCGGGACAGAGAAATTCACCCCTCCACTTT.

This clone was counted a single time. This chain joins TRBV5-4 and TRBJ2-1; the match to TRBD2 covers 12 bases. CDR1 and CDR2 from the germline V gene are SGHNT and YYREEE (reference sequence). The length of the CDR3 is 15 residues. After removal of 5 bases from V and 5 bases from J, the junction contained 5 bases not matched to a gene. CDR3 in amino acids: CASSQTSGGHNEQFF. The CDR3 DNA reads as TGTGCCAGCAGTCAGACTAGCGGGGGACACAATGAGCAGTTCTTC.

The CDR3 DNA follows: TGTGCCAGCAGTGAAGAGGGGGGGATTGGAATAAGGGCTTTCTTT. Encoded protein: CASSEEGGIGIRAFF. The chain combines TRBV6-1 with TRBJ1-1; a possible D gene is TRBD1 (6 bases). The CDR3 is 15 residues long. The germline V gene encodes CDR1 MNHNS and CDR2 SASEGT. Trimming removed 1 base at V and 11 bases at J, with 20 bases between.

The rearrangement links TRBV4-3 to TRBJ2-1; tentative D call: TRBD1 (5 bases). The CDR3 loop spans 16 amino acids. The germline V gene encodes CDR1 LGHNA and CDR2 YSLEER. V lost 2 bases and J lost 0, with 11 bases in between. In DNA form, the CDR3 reads TGCGCCAGCAGCCAAAAGACAGCGAGCTCCTACAATGAGCAGTTCTTC. It is translated as CASSQKTASSYNEQFF.

V is TRBV7-9 and J is TRBJ2-2, with D possibly matching TRBD2 (6 bases). The germline V gene encodes CDR1 SEHNR and CDR2 FQNEAQ (reference sequence). V lost 5 bases and J 0 bases, leaving 13 bases between the germline ends. CDR3 length: 16 residues. The CDR3 spells CASSPVGGANTGELFF. CDR3 coding DNA: TGTGCCAGCAGCCCCGTAGGCGGGGCGAACACCGGGGAGCTGTTTTTT.

The chain has TRBV18 and TRBJ2-7; the D gene is possibly TRBD2 (5 bases). This CDR3 has 14 amino acids. CDR1 and CDR2 (germline): KGHSH, LQKENI. V was clipped by 3 bases and J by 5 bases, with 14 bases between them. The CDR3 sequence: CASSPRASGNEQYF. The CDR3 coding sequence is TGTGCCAGCTCACCTCGGGCATCCGGGAACGAGCAGTACTTC.

The chain combines TRBV18 with TRBJ1-2; TRBD1 agrees at 11 bases. Germline trimming cut 3 bases from V and 6 bases from J; bases unmatched to any gene: 3. From germline, CDR1 is KGHSH and CDR2 LQKENI. The CDR3 is 14 residues long. The CDR3 DNA sequence: TGTGCCAGCTCACCGCGGACAGGGGGCCATGGCTACACCTTC. This encodes CASSPRTGGHGYTF. The variable domain in full, completed from reference TRBV18 and TRBJ1-2, reads NAGVMQNPRHLVRRRGQEARLRCSPMKGHSHVYWYRQLPEEGLKFMVYLQKENIIDESGMPKERFSAEFPKEGPSILRIQQVVRGDSAAYFCASSPRTGGHGYTFGSGTRLTVV.

The rearrangement joins TRBV5-1 to TRBJ2-1; TRBD1 matches at 11 bases. In germline, CDR1 is SGHRS, CDR2 YFSETQ. Trimming cost V 4 bases and J 6 bases; bases outside gene matches: 6. CDR3 length: 15 residues. As DNA, the CDR3 is TGCGCCAGCAGCACGGACAGGGGGCTGGTCAATGAGCAGTTCTTC. This gives the protein CASSTDRGLVNEQFF.

J is TRBJ2-7 and V is TRBV5-1, with 13 bases lining up with TRBD2. Per the germline V gene, CDR1 is SGHRS and CDR2 is YFSETQ. This CDR3 comprises 16 residues. V was pared by 4 bases and J by 4 bases, with 8 bases of the junction left unmatched. The CDR3 DNA is TGCGCCAGCAGCCTGGGGACTAGCGGGATAAGGTACGAGCAGTACTTC. Translated: CASSLGTSGIRYEQYF. Looking up the rest from reference TRBV5-1 and TRBJ2-7 gives the full variable domain: KAGVTQTPRYLIKTRGQQVTLSCSPISGHRSVSWYQQTPGQGLQFLFEYFSETQRNKGNFPGRFSGRQFSNSRSEMNVSTLELGDSALYLCASSLGTSGIRYEQYFGPGTRLTVT.